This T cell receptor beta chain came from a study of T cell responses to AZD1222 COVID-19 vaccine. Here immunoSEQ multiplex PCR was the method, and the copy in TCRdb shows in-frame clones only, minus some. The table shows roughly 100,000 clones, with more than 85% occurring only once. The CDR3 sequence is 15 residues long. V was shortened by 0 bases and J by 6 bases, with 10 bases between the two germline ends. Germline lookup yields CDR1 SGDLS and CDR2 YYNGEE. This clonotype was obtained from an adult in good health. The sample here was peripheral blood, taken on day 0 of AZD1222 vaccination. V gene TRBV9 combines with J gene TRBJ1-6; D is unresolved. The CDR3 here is CASSVVAGSNSPLHF. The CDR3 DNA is TGTGCCAGCAGCGTAGTTGCCGGCAGTAATTCACCCCTCCACTTT.